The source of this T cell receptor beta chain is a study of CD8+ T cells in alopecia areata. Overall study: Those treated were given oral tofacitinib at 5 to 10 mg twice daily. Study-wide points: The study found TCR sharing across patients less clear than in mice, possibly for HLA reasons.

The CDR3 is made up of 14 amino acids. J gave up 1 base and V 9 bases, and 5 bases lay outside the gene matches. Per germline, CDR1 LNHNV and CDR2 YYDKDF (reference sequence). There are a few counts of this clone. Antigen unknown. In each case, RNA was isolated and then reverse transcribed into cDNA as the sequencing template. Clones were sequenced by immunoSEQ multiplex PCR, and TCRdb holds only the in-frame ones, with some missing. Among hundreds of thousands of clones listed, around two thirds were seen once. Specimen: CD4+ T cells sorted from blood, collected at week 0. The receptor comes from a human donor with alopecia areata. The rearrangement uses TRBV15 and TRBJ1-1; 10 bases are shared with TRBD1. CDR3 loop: CATGTGVWNTEAFF. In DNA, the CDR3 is TGTGCCACTGGGACAGGGGTTTGGAACACTGAAGCTTTCTTT.